The rows below give T cell receptor beta chains drawn from one sample of a study of beta chain features in type 1 diabetes. TCRdb keeps only in-frame clones here, not all; method: immunoSEQ multiplex PCR. The data hold roughly 140,000 clones, with around 10% observed a single time. Sequenced sample: central memory CD4+ T cells from blood. These receptors came from a man between 18 and 29 years old in good health. CDR3s include the opening cysteine and the closing phenylalanine or tryptophan.

v_gene: TRBV27; len: 13; CDR3aa: CASSFVGNYEQYF
v_gene: TRBV2; len: 14; CDR3aa: CASSSGGRANEQYF
v_gene: TRBV4-1; len: 17; CDR3aa: CASSQRLVEGPTAEQYF
v_gene: TRBV29-1; len: 17; CDR3aa: CSAIASRTLMNTDTQYF
v_gene: TRBV7-2; len: 14; CDR3aa: CASSLGDSTDTQYF
v_gene: TRBV9; len: 14; CDR3aa: CASTTTLHSETQYF
v_gene: TRBV18; len: 13; CDR3aa: CASSPDGSYEQYF
v_gene: TRBV28; len: 13; CDR3aa: CASKAGVLGEQYF
v_gene: TRBV7-2; len: 15; CDR3aa: CASSLAGQGYNEQFF
v_gene: TRBV10-3; len: 13; CDR3aa: CAIMRGYTDTQYF
v_gene: TRBV15; len: 15; CDR3aa: CATSPTSNSYNEQFF
v_gene: TRBV7-2; len: 16; CDR3aa: CASSLDGGTGANVLTF
v_gene: TRBV18; len: 14; CDR3aa: CASSQGANQETQYF
v_gene: TRBV28; len: 12; CDR3aa: CASSSKNTEAFF
v_gene: TRBV30; len: 13; CDR3aa: CAFRGGVGQPQHF
v_gene: TRBV27; len: 15; CDR3aa: CASTPTPTGDYGYTF
v_gene: TRBV27; len: 14; CDR3aa: CASSLSWGRETQYF
v_gene: TRBV7-6; len: 13; CDR3aa: CASSTTGGTGYTF